A selection of T cell receptor beta chains follows, all from one sample in a study of identical twins. One entry per CDR3 protein results from TCRdb running MiXCR on the 5' RACE reads. The table has some 630,000 distinct CDR3 sequences, just over 7% seen once. This sample also belongs to another study, concerning yellow fever vaccine responses in identical twins.

The sequenced sample was PBMCs. The receptor set was obtained from a young woman in good health. Each CDR3 is given with its conserved first and last residue. The D gene is left open where the match is weak. Clone size is stated in some rows and not others, as once, few, many or a class when expanded.

j_gene: TRBJ2-1
d_gene: TRBD1
abundance: many
v_gene: TRBV9
len: 15
CDR3nt: TGTGCCAGCAGTCAAGGACAGGAGCCTTACAATGAGCAGTTCTTC
CDR3aa: CASSQGQEPYNEQFF

j_gene: TRBJ1-1
d_gene: -
abundance: -
v_gene: TRBV5-1
len: 13
CDR3nt: TGCACCAGCAGCTTCCCAGGGAAGACTGAAGCTTTCTTT
CDR3aa: CTSSFPGKTEAFF

j_gene: TRBJ2-2
d_gene: -
abundance: -
v_gene: TRBV3-1
len: 17
CDR3nt: TGTGCCACCTGCCAAGATCCATTGGGGAGTATAGGCGGGGAGCTGTTTTTT
CDR3aa: CATCQDPLGSIGGELFF

j_gene: TRBJ2-2
d_gene: -
abundance: -
v_gene: TRBV20-1
len: 15
CDR3nt: TGCAGTGCTAGCGTTGGGGGCTCGGGCACCGGGGAGCTGTTTTTT
CDR3aa: CSASVGGSGTGELFF

j_gene: TRBJ2-1
d_gene: TRBD2
abundance: few
v_gene: TRBV5-1
len: 16
CDR3nt: TGCGCCAGCAGCCCCGGGGGCCTAGCGGGAATCGATGAGCAGTTCTTC
CDR3aa: CASSPGGLAGIDEQFF

j_gene: TRBJ2-5
d_gene: TRBD2
abundance: -
v_gene: TRBV5-1
len: 17
CDR3nt: TGCGCCAGCAGCGCTAGACTAGCGGGGGGATCCAGGGAGACCCAGTACTTC
CDR3aa: CASSARLAGGSRETQYF

j_gene: TRBJ1-2
d_gene: TRBD1
abundance: many
v_gene: TRBV12-3/TRBV12-4
len: 14
CDR3nt: TGTGCCAGCAGCTCAACGGGACAGAACTATGGCTACACCTTC
CDR3aa: CASSSTGQNYGYTF

j_gene: TRBJ1-3
d_gene: -
abundance: few
v_gene: TRBV5-1
len: 14
CDR3nt: TGCGCCAGCAGCAGGGACCACTCTGGAAACACCATATATTTT
CDR3aa: CASSRDHSGNTIYF

j_gene: TRBJ1-2
d_gene: -
abundance: -
v_gene: TRBV7-9
len: 15
CDR3nt: TGTGCCAGCAGCAACCCGGGACCGCATAACTATGGCTACACCTTC
CDR3aa: CASSNPGPHNYGYTF

j_gene: TRBJ2-4
d_gene: -
abundance: -
v_gene: TRBV6-1
len: 14
CDR3nt: TGTGCCAGCAGTACCCCGAGGCAGGGAAACATTCAGTACTTC
CDR3aa: CASSTPRQGNIQYF

j_gene: TRBJ2-1
d_gene: -
abundance: few
v_gene: TRBV12-3/TRBV12-4
len: 12
CDR3nt: TGTGCCAGCAGTTTATCAGGTTTTGAGCAGTTCTTC
CDR3aa: CASSLSGFEQFF

j_gene: TRBJ2-6
d_gene: -
abundance: -
v_gene: TRBV4-1
len: 17
CDR3nt: TGCGCCAGCAGCTTCTACTCACCGAGTACTGGGGCCAACGTCCTGACTTTC
CDR3aa: CASSFYSPSTGANVLTF

j_gene: TRBJ1-4
d_gene: -
abundance: few
v_gene: TRBV7-9
len: 16
CDR3nt: TGTGCCAGCAGCTTAGGACCCGGAAGCGGGCAGGAAAAACTGTTTTTT
CDR3aa: CASSLGPGSGQEKLFF

j_gene: TRBJ1-2
d_gene: -
abundance: -
v_gene: TRBV6-1
len: 12
CDR3nt: TGTGCCAGCAGTGAAGATACGGATGGCTACACCTTC
CDR3aa: CASSEDTDGYTF

j_gene: TRBJ2-5
d_gene: -
abundance: few
v_gene: TRBV6-5
len: 15
CDR3nt: TGTGCCAGCAGTTACTCAGGGGTGGCGGGAGAGACCCAGTACTTC
CDR3aa: CASSYSGVAGETQYF

j_gene: TRBJ2-1
d_gene: -
abundance: many
v_gene: TRBV24-1
len: 14
CDR3nt: TGTGCCACCGGGCCGGGACACCGGGACGTTGAGCAGTTCTTC
CDR3aa: CATGPGHRDVEQFF

j_gene: TRBJ2-7
d_gene: -
abundance: -
v_gene: TRBV15
len: 14
CDR3nt: TGTGCCACCAGTGGGTGGGAGACTTCCTACGAGCAGTACTTC
CDR3aa: CATSGWETSYEQYF

j_gene: TRBJ2-4
d_gene: TRBD2
abundance: few
v_gene: TRBV12-3/TRBV12-4
len: 14
CDR3nt: TGTGCCAGCAGTTTAAATCCTAGCGGGGCTGCACAGTACTTC
CDR3aa: CASSLNPSGAAQYF

j_gene: TRBJ2-5
d_gene: -
abundance: -
v_gene: TRBV3-1
len: 16
CDR3nt: TGTGCCAGCAGCCAAGATTCGGTCTGGCTTCAAGAGACCCAGTACTTC
CDR3aa: CASSQDSVWLQETQYF

j_gene: TRBJ2-2
d_gene: -
abundance: many
v_gene: TRBV28
len: 15
CDR3nt: TGTGCCAGCAGTTTGAGACAGGCGAACACCGGGGAGCTGTTTTTT
CDR3aa: CASSLRQANTGELFF

j_gene: TRBJ2-2
d_gene: TRBD2
abundance: -
v_gene: TRBV20-1
len: 14
CDR3nt: TGCAGTGCTAGAACACTAGCGGGAGTCGGGGAGCTGTTTTTT
CDR3aa: CSARTLAGVGELFF

j_gene: TRBJ1-5
d_gene: -
abundance: many
v_gene: TRBV12-3/TRBV12-4
len: 16
CDR3nt: TGTGCCAGCAGTCCCAAAGGCTGGTATAGCAATCAGCCCCAGCATTTT
CDR3aa: CASSPKGWYSNQPQHF

j_gene: TRBJ1-1
d_gene: -
abundance: many
v_gene: TRBV29-1
len: 13
CDR3nt: TGCAGCGCCCCGGGACTCCGGGGTACTGAAGCTTTCTTT
CDR3aa: CSAPGLRGTEAFF

j_gene: TRBJ2-4
d_gene: -
abundance: -
v_gene: TRBV5-1
len: 14
CDR3nt: TGCGCCAGCAGCCAAACTACGGGTAAAAACATTCAGTACTTC
CDR3aa: CASSQTTGKNIQYF

j_gene: TRBJ1-5
d_gene: -
abundance: many
v_gene: TRBV5-1
len: 14
CDR3nt: TGCGCCAGCAGCTTAGACGGGGGATATCAGCCCCAGCATTTT
CDR3aa: CASSLDGGYQPQHF

j_gene: TRBJ2-3
d_gene: TRBD2
abundance: -
v_gene: TRBV10-3
len: 15
CDR3nt: TGTGCCATCAGGCCCGGGACTAGCGTGGCAGATACGCAGTATTTT
CDR3aa: CAIRPGTSVADTQYF

j_gene: TRBJ2-2
d_gene: -
abundance: -
v_gene: TRBV11-2
len: 14
CDR3nt: TGTGCCAGCAGCTTGACAGGGAGGTCTGGGGAGCTGTTTTTT
CDR3aa: CASSLTGRSGELFF

j_gene: TRBJ1-1
d_gene: -
abundance: few
v_gene: TRBV6-4
len: 12
CDR3nt: TGTGCCAGCAGTTCAGGGTACGGTGAAGCTTTCTTT
CDR3aa: CASSSGYGEAFF

j_gene: TRBJ1-5
d_gene: -
abundance: few
v_gene: TRBV12-3/TRBV12-4
len: 14
CDR3nt: TGTGCCAGCAGGGCAAACGCAGGCAATCAGCCCCAGCATTTT
CDR3aa: CASRANAGNQPQHF